One TCR beta chain is described in this entry. Profiled with immunoSEQ multiplex PCR; TCRdb holds only in-frame clones, not every one. The data hold fewer than 85,000 clones, with roughly 92% observed a single time. This sample stems from a study of T cell changes during pregnancy in multiple sclerosis. CDR1 LNHDA and CDR2 SQIVND come from the germline V gene (reference sequence). CDR3 size: 15 residues. V was pared by 3 bases and J by 2 bases, with 12 bases between. The clonotype was recovered from a female donor with multiple sclerosis, enrolled in a pregnancy study. Sequences were derived from peripheral blood, sampled in the second trimester of pregnancy. This chain connects TRBV19 to TRBJ2-3, with TRBD2 as a possible D gene (5 bases). CDR3 protein: CASSMAAGYTDTQYF. In nucleotides, the CDR3 is TGTGCCAGTAGTATGGCGGCGGGTTACACAGATACGCAGTATTTT.